This T cell receptor beta chain was sequenced for a study of blood T cell repertoires in COVID-19. The protocol was immunoSEQ multiplex PCR, while the TCRdb copy is restricted to in-frame clones and leaves out a portion. The repertoire includes 61,000 or so clones, roughly 88% of them detected once, and around a sixth sits in the top ten. This CDR3 is built from 15 residues. The germline V and J ends were trimmed by 6 bases and 4 bases, with 19 bases remaining between them. Germline V gene sequence: CDR1 MDHEN, CDR2 SYDVKM. V gene TRBV28 combines with J gene TRBJ2-7; D not resolved. Sequencing was carried out using peripheral blood. The sequence came from an elderly woman with active COVID-19. The DNA for the CDR3 is TGTGCCAGCAGCCCCCCAGGCCTGAAGGAATACGAGCAGTACTTC. It is translated as CASSPPGLKEYEQYF.